This T cell receptor beta chain appears in the sequencing data of a study of cytomegalovirus exposure and HLA in healthy donors. CDR1 is SGHTA and CDR2 is FQGTGA in the germline V gene. Trimming took off 3 bases at V and 12 bases at J, with 17 bases between the two ends. CDR3 length: 13 amino acids. Both 60 Vbeta primers and 13 Jbeta primers went into the PCR. Here immunoSEQ multiplex PCR was the method, and the copy in TCRdb shows in-frame clones only, minus some. The sample holds over 150,000 clones, approximately 71% seen once. V usage is TRBV7-3 and J usage is TRBJ1-1, with D maybe TRBD1 (5 bases). The sample was PBMCs. The origin of this receptor is a male donor in good health and CMV-seronegative. CDR3 DNA sequence: TGTGCCAGCAGCTTGGGCCGGGACTTCGAACCTTTCTTT. Its translation: CASSLGRDFEPFF.